Listed below are T cell receptor beta chains from one sample, sequenced in a study of blood T cells in healthy people across ages. One entry per CDR3 protein, called by TCRdb with MiXCR from the 5' RACE reads. This table holds 450,000 to 700,000 distinct CDR3 sequences, 25% to 30% found once. The specimen was blood. These receptors were collected from a woman aged 70-85 years in good health. Both conserved end residues are part of each CDR3. A D gene is named only where the DNA matches it firmly. Rows give clone size only sometimes, using once, few, many, or a class for an expanded clone.

>TRBJ1-4|few|15|TRBV12-3/TRBV12-4|NA
TGTGCCAGCAGTTTAATGGGCTCGGGGCTTGAAAAACTGTTTTTT
CASSLMGSGLEKLFF
>TRBJ2-2|NA|12|TRBV20-1|NA
TGCAGTATTGGGACGGACACCGGGGAGCTGTTTTTT
CSIGTDTGELFF
>TRBJ2-3|NA|16|TRBV4-1|TRBD1
TGCGCCAGCAGCCCGAATAACAGGGGATACACAGATACGCAGTATTTT
CASSPNNRGYTDTQYF
>TRBJ2-4|NA|15|TRBV7-9|TRBD2
TGTGCCAGCAGCTCGTCTCCGGGGGGGACATACATTCAGTACTTC
CASSSSPGGTYIQYF
>TRBJ2-7|NA|15|TRBV9|TRBD2
TGTGCCAGCAGCGTAGGGAGCGGGGTCGAGAACGAGCAGTACTTC
CASSVGSGVENEQYF
>TRBJ2-1|NA|14|TRBV7-2|NA
TGTGCCAGCAGCTTAGCGGGGGGGCATAGTGAGCAGTTCTTC
CASSLAGGHSEQFF
>TRBJ1-1|NA|12|TRBV20-1|TRBD1
TGCAGTGCTGAGACAGGGGACACTGAAGCTTTCTTT
CSAETGDTEAFF
>TRBJ1-2|few|13|TRBV7-3|TRBD1
TGTGCCAGCAGCTTAGACAGGGAGGATGGCTACACCTTC
CASSLDREDGYTF
>TRBJ2-4|NA|16|TRBV7-2|TRBD1
TGTGCCAGCAGCATACAGGGGAAAGTAGCCAAAAACATTCAGTACTTC
CASSIQGKVAKNIQYF
>TRBJ1-5|few|16|TRBV6-2/TRBV6-3|NA
TGTGCCAGCAGTTACGGGAGAGAGGGGAGCAATCAGCCCCAGCATTTT
CASSYGREGSNQPQHF
>TRBJ2-7|NA|10|TRBV20-1|NA
TGCAACAGGACTTACTACGAGCAGTACTTC
CNRTYYEQYF
>TRBJ2-7|NA|16|TRBV7-2|TRBD1
TGTGCCAGCAGCTTAGGACCGGGACAGGGGGTTTACGAGCAGTACTTC
CASSLGPGQGVYEQYF
>TRBJ2-7|many|13|TRBV3-1|TRBD2
TGTGCCAGCAGCCAGGGCGGGGGTCTCGAGCAGTACTTC
CASSQGGGLEQYF
>TRBJ1-1|NA|15|TRBV5-6|TRBD1
TGTGCCAGCAGCTTGGGGGACAGGGATCCCGATGAAGCTTTCTTT
CASSLGDRDPDEAFF
>TRBJ2-1|few|16|TRBV9|TRBD2
TGTGCCAGCAGCGTCCGGAGCGGGGGGCTACGCAATGAGCAGTTCTTC
CASSVRSGGLRNEQFF
>TRBJ1-2|NA|10|TRBV29-1|NA
TGCAGCGTTGGGATGGGGGGCTACACCTTC
CSVGMGGYTF
>TRBJ1-1|once|12|TRBV6-2/TRBV6-3|NA
TGTGCCAGCAGTGGGGGCGGAAGGGAAGCTTTCTTT
CASSGGGREAFF
>TRBJ2-5|few|14|TRBV5-1|NA
TGCGCCAGCAGCTTTGTGACAGTCGGGGAGACCCAGTACTTC
CASSFVTVGETQYF
>TRBJ2-5|few|15|TRBV3-1|NA
TGTGCCAGCATCAGCAGTCACCGCCTCCAAGAGACCCAGTACTTC
CASISSHRLQETQYF
>TRBJ2-5|NA|16|TRBV4-3|NA
TGCGCCAGCAGCCAAGTTTACGTCACGGGCCAAGAGACCCAGTACTTC
CASSQVYVTGQETQYF
>TRBJ2-3|NA|15|TRBV20-1|TRBD1
TGCAGTGCCCGACCGGGACAGATACTGGCAGATACGCAGTATTTT
CSARPGQILADTQYF
>TRBJ1-2|NA|14|TRBV3-1|NA
TGTGCCAGCAGCTTGACAGGACGTACCTATGGCTACACCTTC
CASSLTGRTYGYTF
>TRBJ2-5|many|15|TRBV21-1|NA
TGTGCCAGCAGCAAAGGACAGCACTACCAAGAGACCCAGTACTTC
CASSKGQHYQETQYF
>TRBJ2-4|few|14|TRBV12-3/TRBV12-4|NA
TGTGCCAGCAGTCCCTACTCGGTCGTAGGCATTCAGTACTTC
CASSPYSVVGIQYF
>TRBJ1-1|few|12|TRBV12-3/TRBV12-4|NA
TGTGCCAGCAGTTTAGGGGGGATTGAAGCTTTCTTT
CASSLGGIEAFF
>TRBJ2-3|NA|15|TRBV7-9|TRBD2
TGTGCCAGCAGCTTAGTCACCGGGGGGGGAGATACGCAGTATTTT
CASSLVTGGGDTQYF
>TRBJ2-7|many|15|TRBV4-3|TRBD2
TGCGCCAGCAGCCAAGAGACTAGCGGGGTCTACGAGCAGTACTTC
CASSQETSGVYEQYF
>TRBJ1-2|NA|13|TRBV6-2/TRBV6-3|NA
TGTGCCACCAGACCTGGGTCGAACTATGGCTACACCTTC
CATRPGSNYGYTF
>TRBJ1-2|NA|14|TRBV6-6|NA
TGTGCCAGCACTCGGACAGAAACTAACTATGGCTACACCTTC
CASTRTETNYGYTF
>TRBJ1-3|NA|14|TRBV12-3/TRBV12-4|NA
TGTGCCAGCAGTTTAGCTGATACGGGAAACACCATATATTTT
CASSLADTGNTIYF
>TRBJ1-4|NA|14|TRBV6-5|NA
TGTGCCAGCAGTTACTCAGAGGGGGTTGGAAAACTGTTTTTT
CASSYSEGVGKLFF
>TRBJ2-1|NA|15|TRBV20-1|TRBD2
TGCAGTGCCCCCAGCGGGGGTGGAGTACGGAATGAGCAGTTCTTC
CSAPSGGGVRNEQFF
>TRBJ2-7|NA|15|TRBV28|NA
TGTGCCAGCAGTTTACAGGGCGTGATTAGCTACGAGCAGTACTTC
CASSLQGVISYEQYF
>TRBJ2-3|NA|19|TRBV5-1|TRBD2
TGCGCCAGCAGCTTGGTGCCCCTACTAGCGGGGGGCCTCACAGATACGCAGTATTTT
CASSLVPLLAGGLTDTQYF
>TRBJ1-2|few|15|TRBV7-2|NA
TGTGCCAGCAGCCCTCGGTCGGGGACCCTAGGCGGCTACACCTTC
CASSPRSGTLGGYTF
>TRBJ1-1|NA|14|TRBV20-1|NA
TGCAGTGCTAGAGATACAGGAAGGACACCTGAAGCTTTCTTT
CSARDTGRTPEAFF
>TRBJ2-5|few|13|TRBV3-1|TRBD1
TGTGCCAGCAGCCAAGGGGACAGGGCAGGGACGTACTTC
CASSQGDRAGTYF
>TRBJ1-6|few|11|TRBV21-1|NA
TGTGCCGGCAGTCTTTATTCACCCCTCCACTTT
CAGSLYSPLHF
>TRBJ2-7|NA|16|TRBV20-1|TRBD2
TGCAGTGCTAGAGATAGGGGGACTAGCGGGAGCTACGAGCAGTACTTC
CSARDRGTSGSYEQYF
>TRBJ1-4|NA|15|TRBV29-1|TRBD1
TGCAGCGTTGAAGATCCTGACAGGGGGAATGAAAAACTGTTTTTT
CSVEDPDRGNEKLFF
>TRBJ2-3|NA|14|TRBV7-2|NA
TGTGCCAGCAGCTTAAGCCAGAGCGGAGATACGCAGTATTTT
CASSLSQSGDTQYF
>TRBJ2-1|NA|17|TRBV20-1|TRBD2
TGCAGTATCCAGACTAGCGGGGAATATTCTTCCTACAATGAGCAGTTCTTC
CSIQTSGEYSSYNEQFF
>TRBJ1-3|few|16|TRBV4-2|NA
TGTGCCAGCAGCCAAGAGGTCGGGGGCTCTGGAAACACCATATATTTT
CASSQEVGGSGNTIYF
>TRBJ2-1|few|15|TRBV7-9|TRBD2
TGTGCCAGCAGCTTAGGCCTAGCGGGGGGCCATGAGCAGTTCTTC
CASSLGLAGGHEQFF
>TRBJ2-1|NA|14|TRBV7-2|NA
TGTGCCAGCAGCTTAGGCCCTGGGGACAATGAGCAGTTCTTC
CASSLGPGDNEQFF